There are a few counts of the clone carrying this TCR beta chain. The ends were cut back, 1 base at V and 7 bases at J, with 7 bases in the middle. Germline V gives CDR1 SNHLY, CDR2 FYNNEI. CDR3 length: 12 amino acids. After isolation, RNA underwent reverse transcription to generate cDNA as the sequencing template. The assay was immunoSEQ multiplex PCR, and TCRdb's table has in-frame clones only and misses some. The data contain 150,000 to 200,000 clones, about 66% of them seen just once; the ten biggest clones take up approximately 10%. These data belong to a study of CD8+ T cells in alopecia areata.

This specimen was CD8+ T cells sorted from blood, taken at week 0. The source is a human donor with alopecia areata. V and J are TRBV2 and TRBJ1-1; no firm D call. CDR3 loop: CASSEGVVEAFF. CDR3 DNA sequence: TGTGCCAGCAGTGAAGGAGTGGTTGAAGCTTTCTTT.